This T cell receptor (beta chain) was sequenced during a study of shared clonotypes between healthy human individuals. Whole-study results and caveats: Clonotypes that were shared across a few donors made up around 5.5% of naive CD4 clonotypes.

This CDR3 is built from 12 residues. Trimming shortened V by 1 base and J by 12 bases, and 10 bases separated the two germline ends. Germline V gene lookup returns CDR1 SNHLY and CDR2 FYNNEI. Points on this clone: The antigen is unknown.

An assay was performed, and its level was deep. TCRdb's copy holds only in-frame clones and misses some; the assay was immunoSEQ multiplex PCR. The data show over 2 million clones, 85% to 95% seen once. Those who donated, Caucasian adults without exception, all lived in Nashville, Tennessee. The sequence came from a man between 18 and 35 years old in good health. The specimen sequenced was naive CD4+ T cells sorted from blood. Subset of the sample: CD45RA+ positively selected. The chain links TRBV2 to TRBJ1-5, with a weak D call TRBD1 (6 bases). CDR3 in DNA: TGTGCCAGCAGTGAAGAAAGGGGGGTCCAGCATTTT. Translation gives CASSEERGVQHF. Full variable domain (remainder filled in from reference TRBV2 and TRBJ1-5): EPEVTQTPSHQVTQMGQEVILRCVPISNHLYFYWYRQILGQKVEFLVSFYNNEISEKSEIFDDQFSVERPDGSNFTLKIRSTKLEDSAMYFCASSEERGVQHFGDGTRLSIL.